This T cell receptor beta chain derives from a study of cytomegalovirus exposure and HLA in healthy donors (dated by TCRdb to 2016 to 2017). Background for the entire study: A later analysis indicated that the 110 or so validation repertoires were generated on the platform also employed for the roughly 730 repertoires of the first cohort. A separate validation cohort of 100 to 150 different subjects was used in addition to the roughly 640-subject first cohort. The study combined high-throughput TCR immunosequencing, statistical association of individual TCRs with disease status, and machine learning to predict cytomegalovirus infection status. The aim of the study was to test whether cataloging public T cell receptors could identify signatures of past pathogen exposure. General findings and caveats noted by the study authors: A later analysis had no HLA typing for the validation cohort, so co-occurrence there was scored across all 110 or so repertoires. The classifier was reported to diagnose cytomegalovirus status with high specificity and sensitivity in both the original cohort and the validation cohort. Across donors, most TCR sequences were observed very rarely, whereas some public TCRs were present in many individuals. The study listed 150 to 200 TCR beta chains as associated with cytomegalovirus. The authors suggested that the approach could potentially be generalized to other disease states and immunological phenotypes. In a later analysis, TCRs clustered in the first cohort were found to also tend to co-occur in the 120 or so validation repertoires, with approximately 94% of cluster scores above 0. A few of the identified cytomegalovirus-associated TCR beta chains were confirmed in vitro to be specific for cytomegalovirus antigens.

In the germline V gene, CDR1 corresponds to LGHNA and CDR2 to YSLEER. V loses 6 bases of germline sequence and J loses 4 bases, and the interval between the two ends is 10 bases. The CDR3 contains 13 residues, cysteine and phenylalanine counted. Only the CDR3 DNA is retained, 39 bases long and in frame from the first base. The donors belonged to the validation cohort of about 120 subjects, which was separate from the roughly 700-subject first cohort. Details on this clone: No antigen is known for it. Per-base quality was not reported, and no clone a single base away is much larger than it.

Library method: the immunoSEQ multiplex PCR assay. Per the original workflow: A statistical classification framework was developed to diagnose cytomegalovirus status using the catalog of TCR beta chain sequences. TCRdb carries this immuneACCESS record with in-frame sequences only. Its versions omit some clonotypes, under half of them owing to an unresolved V gene in the studies checked, with the rest unexplained. From that table come the V and J calls and clone size; the DNA was used to work out D and trimming. Recorded for this sample are about 150,000 clones; about 88% of them occurred a single time. Together, the top ten hold over 9% of the sample.

This chain is built from TRBV4-3 and TRBJ1-3; no D gene can be assigned with confidence. The source material was PBMCs. This receptor was obtained from a woman between 18 and 30 years old in good health and CMV-seropositive. The CDR3 protein is CASSPTPGNTIYF. The DNA reads as follows: TGCGCCAGCAGTCCAACACCAGGAAACACCATATATTTT.